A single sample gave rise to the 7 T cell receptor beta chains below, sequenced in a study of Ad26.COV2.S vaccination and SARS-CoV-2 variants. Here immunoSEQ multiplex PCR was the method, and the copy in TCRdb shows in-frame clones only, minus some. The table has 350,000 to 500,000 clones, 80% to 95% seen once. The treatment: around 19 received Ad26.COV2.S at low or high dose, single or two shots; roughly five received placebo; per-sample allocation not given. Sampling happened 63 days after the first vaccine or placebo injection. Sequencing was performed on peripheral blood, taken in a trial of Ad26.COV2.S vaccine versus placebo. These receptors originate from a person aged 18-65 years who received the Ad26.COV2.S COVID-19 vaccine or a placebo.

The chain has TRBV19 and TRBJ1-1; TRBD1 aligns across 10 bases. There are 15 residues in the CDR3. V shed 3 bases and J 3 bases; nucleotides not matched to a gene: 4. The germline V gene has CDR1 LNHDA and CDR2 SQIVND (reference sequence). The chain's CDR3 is CASSIDRGRDTEAFF. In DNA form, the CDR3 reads TGTGCCAGTAGTATCGACAGGGGGCGAGACACTGAAGCTTTCTTT.

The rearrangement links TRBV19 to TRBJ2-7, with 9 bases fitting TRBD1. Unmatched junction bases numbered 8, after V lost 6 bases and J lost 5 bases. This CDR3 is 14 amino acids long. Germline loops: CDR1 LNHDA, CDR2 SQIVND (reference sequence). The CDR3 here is CASRFRDRVNEQYF. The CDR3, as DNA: TGTGCCAGTAGGTTCCGGGACAGGGTCAACGAGCAGTACTTC.

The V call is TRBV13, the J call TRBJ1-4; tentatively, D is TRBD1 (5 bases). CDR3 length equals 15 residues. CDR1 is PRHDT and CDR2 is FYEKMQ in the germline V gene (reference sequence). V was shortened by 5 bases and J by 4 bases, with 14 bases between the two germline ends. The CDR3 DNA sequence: TGTGCCAGCAGCGGAGGGGCAGACCTTAATGAAAAACTGTTTTTT. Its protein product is CASSGGADLNEKLFF.

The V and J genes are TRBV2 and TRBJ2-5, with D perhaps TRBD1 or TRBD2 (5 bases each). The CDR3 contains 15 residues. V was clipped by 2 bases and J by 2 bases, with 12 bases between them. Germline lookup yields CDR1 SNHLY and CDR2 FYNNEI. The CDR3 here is CASSELGRIQETQYF. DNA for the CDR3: TGTGCCAGCAGTGAATTGGGACGGATTCAAGAGACCCAGTACTTC.

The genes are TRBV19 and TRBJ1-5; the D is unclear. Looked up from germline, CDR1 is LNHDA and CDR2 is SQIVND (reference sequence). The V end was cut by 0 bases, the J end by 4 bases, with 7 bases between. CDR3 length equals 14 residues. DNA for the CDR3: TGTGCCAGTAGTATAGATGGCCCGAATCAGCCCCAGCATTTT. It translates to CASSIDGPNQPQHF.

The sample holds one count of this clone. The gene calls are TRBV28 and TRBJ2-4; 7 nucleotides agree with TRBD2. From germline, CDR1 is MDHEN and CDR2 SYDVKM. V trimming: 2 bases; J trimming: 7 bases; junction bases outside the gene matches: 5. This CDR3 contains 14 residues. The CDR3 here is CASSLAAGANIQYF. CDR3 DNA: TGTGCCAGCAGTTTAGCGGCGGGAGCGAACATTCAGTACTTC.

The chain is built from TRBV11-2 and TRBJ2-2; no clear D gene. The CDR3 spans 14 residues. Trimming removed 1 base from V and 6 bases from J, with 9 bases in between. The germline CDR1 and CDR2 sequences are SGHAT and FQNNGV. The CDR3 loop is CASSLGGFSGELFF. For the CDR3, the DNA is TGTGCCAGCAGCTTAGGGGGATTCTCCGGGGAGCTGTTTTTT.